One T cell receptor beta chain is described in this entry. The antigen remains unidentified. This entry belongs to a study of CD8 T cells in ankylosing spondylitis. Trimming shortened V by 6 bases and J by 3 bases, and 12 bases separated the two germline ends. Germline CDR1 and CDR2: DFQATT and SNEGSKA (reference sequence). This CDR3 contains 13 residues. Generation of TCR beta libraries employed quantitative 5'-RACE incorporating molecular barcodes. From the 5' RACE reads, TCRdb called clonotypes with MiXCR, one entry per CDR3 protein. The data contain fewer than 350,000 distinct CDR3 sequences, roughly 11% of them seen just once; the ten biggest clones take up about a tenth. Whole-study results and caveats: CD8+ disease-linked clones were present at relatively low frequencies in blood. In ankylosing spondylitis blood, a motif of roughly 8 highly homologous TCR beta variants appeared characteristic. Earlier work had already found some motif variants in reactive arthritis synovial fluid and blood.

The rearrangement links TRBV20-1 to TRBJ2-1; D is unresolved. This sequence originates from a female donor with ankylosing spondylitis or in good health (not recorded which). The sample taken for sequencing was blood, either unsorted or a sorted T cell fraction (not recorded which). The CDR3 is CSAAMGIYNEQFF. CDR3 DNA: TGCAGTGCGGCCATGGGGATCTACAATGAGCAGTTCTTC.